These T cell receptor beta chains were read from a single sample in a study of cytomegalovirus exposure and HLA in healthy donors. Libraries were prepared by immunoSEQ multiplex PCR; TCRdb keeps only in-frame clonotypes and omits some of them. This table has roughly 130,000 clones, 84% appearing once. The sequenced sample consisted of PBMCs. These receptors were obtained from a woman aged 25 to 45 in good health and CMV-seronegative. The CDR3 runs from the conserved cysteine through the conserved F or W. The D gene is left open where the match is weak. Size is stated for part of the rows, as once, few or many counts, or as a class when the clone is expanded.

D	V	J	size	DNA	CDR3
.	TRBV7-2	TRBJ1-2	once	TGTGCCAGCCGTACAGGGAATTCCTATGGCTACACCTTC	CASRTGNSYGYTF
TRBD1	TRBV4-3	TRBJ1-5	.	TGCGCCAGCAGCCAAGACGCGGCCGGGACAGTCAGCAATCAGCCCCAGCATTTT	CASSQDAAGTVSNQPQHF
.	TRBV29-1	TRBJ1-1	once	TGCAGCGTCGCACCGGGACACGGGATGAGGACTGAAGCTTTCTTT	CSVAPGHGMRTEAFF
.	TRBV9	TRBJ1-4	.	TGTGCCAGCAGCGCCGGACAGTCAACTAATGAAAAACTGTTTTTT	CASSAGQSTNEKLFF
TRBD2	TRBV2	TRBJ2-3	few	TGTGCCAGCAGTCTCGCGGGGGGGGGCACAGATACGCAGTATTTT	CASSLAGGGTDTQYF
TRBD1	TRBV7-2	TRBJ1-4	.	TGTGCCAGCAGCGCTGACAGGGCGGATGAAAAACTGTTTTTT	CASSADRADEKLFF
.	TRBV6-4	TRBJ2-1	.	TGTGCCAGCAGTGACTCCACTAGCCAGAGCTCCTACAATGAGCAGTTCTTC	CASSDSTSQSSYNEQFF
.	TRBV6-1	TRBJ1-5	.	TGTGCCATTCAGGGGAATAGCAATCAGCCCCAGCATTTT	CAIQGNSNQPQHF
.	TRBV9	TRBJ1-2	few	TGTGCCAGCAGCGTAGAATGGAGTAACTATGGCTACACCTTC	CASSVEWSNYGYTF
.	TRBV6-1	TRBJ2-5	few	TGTGCCAGCGCGGCGTCCCAAGAGACCCAGTACTTC	CASAASQETQYF
.	TRBV15	TRBJ1-1	.	TGTGCCACCAGCAGGGGAGGCGGTATGAACACTGAAGCTTTCTTT	CATSRGGGMNTEAFF
.	TRBV7-4	TRBJ1-6	few	TGCCTACTAGAACAGGGCCACTCTACTAATTCACCCCTCCACTTT	CLLEQGHSTNSPLHF
.	TRBV7-3	TRBJ2-2	.	TGCCGAGGAGGGTCGGACACCGGGGAGCTGTTTTTT	CRGGSDTGELFF